The 23 T cell receptor beta chains listed next were all sequenced from one sample in a study of cytomegalovirus exposure and HLA in healthy donors. The PCR employed 60 Vbeta primers together with 13 Jbeta primers. Some clones are missing from TCRdb's copy, which holds only in-frame ones; the method was immunoSEQ multiplex PCR. The table records roughly 130,000 clones, 74% of them present only once. Sequencing used PBMCs. These receptors originate from a woman in her 50s in good health and CMV-seropositive.

The rearrangement joins TRBV5-1 to TRBJ2-5; TRBD1 matches 7 bases. With 0 bases clipped from V and 1 base from J, the junction kept 0 bases outside the gene matches. Germline CDR1 and CDR2: SGHRS and YFSETQ. This CDR3 spans 14 amino acids. CDR3 DNA sequence: TGCGCCAGCAGCTTGGACAGGGGCCAAGAGACCCAGTACTTC. This gives the protein CASSLDRGQETQYF.

This chain joins TRBV15 and TRBJ2-7; TRBD1 agrees at 9 bases. Trimming cost V 1 base and J 2 bases; bases outside gene matches: 3. CDR1 LNHNV and CDR2 YYDKDF come from the germline V gene (reference sequence). The CDR3 extends over 15 amino acids. The CDR3 DNA sequence: TGTGCCACCAGCAGAGCCGGGACAGGGACCTACGAGCAGTACTTC. Its protein product is CATSRAGTGTYEQYF.

This chain uses TRBV27 with TRBJ2-7, with TRBD1 matching 8 bases. J lost 6 bases, V lost 6 bases, and 10 bases had no gene match. This CDR3 region has 14 residues. Germline CDR1 is MNHEY and CDR2 is SMNVEV (reference sequence). In DNA, the CDR3 is TGTGCCAGCAGCCCGAACAGGGGGTCGGGCGAGCAGTACTTC. Residues: CASSPNRGSGEQYF.

The genes are TRBV12-5 and TRBJ2-7; D is uncertain. The CDR3 length is 15 residues. Germline CDR1 LGHNT, CDR2 FRNRAP. V was trimmed by 3 bases and J by 0 bases, leaving 12 bases between them. CDR3 residues: CASGFGRRSSYEQYF. The DNA for the CDR3 is TGTGCTAGTGGTTTTGGCAGGCGCTCCTCCTACGAGCAGTACTTC. Complete variable domain (other parts from reference TRBV12-5 and TRBJ2-7): DARVTQTPRHKVTEMGQEVTMRCQPILGHNTVFWYRQTMMQGLELLAYFRNRAPLDDSGMPKDRFSAEMPDATLATLKIQPSEPRDSAVYFCASGFGRRSSYEQYFGPGTRLTVT.

The CDR3 is CASSLTTGGQTFSSYNEQFF. The CDR3 nucleotides are TGCGCCAGCAGCTTAACGACAGGGGGCCAGACGTTTAGCTCCTACAATGAGCAGTTCTTC. This chain connects TRBV5-1 to TRBJ2-1; 10 nucleotides line up with TRBD1. The CDR3 is 20 residues long. Germline CDR1 is SGHRS and CDR2 is YFSETQ. The V and J ends lost 2 bases and 0 bases, in that order; junction bases with no gene match: 14.

The rearrangement uses TRBV7-9 and TRBJ1-2, with D hard to call. Trimming cost V 3 bases and J 2 bases, with 7 bases left between them. CDR3 length equals 13 residues. CDR1 SEHNR and CDR2 FQNEAQ come from the germline V gene (reference sequence). The CDR3 DNA follows: TGTGCCAGCAGCTTGATTCAGAACTATGGCTACACCTTC. Translation gives CASSLIQNYGYTF.

The rearrangement uses TRBV5-4 and TRBJ1-2; TRBD1 agrees at 8 bases. In germline, CDR1 is SGHNT, CDR2 YYREEE (reference sequence). The CDR3 totals 15 residues. The V gene end was trimmed by 4 bases and the J gene end by 8 bases; junction bases not matched to a gene: 13. This CDR3 is CASSPMLMDREGYTF. CDR3 sequence (DNA): TGTGCCAGCAGCCCGATGCTAATGGACAGGGAGGGCTACACCTTC.

The rearrangement uses TRBV5-1 and TRBJ2-3; 8 bases fit TRBD1. There are 14 residues in the CDR3. J was trimmed by 4 bases and V by 5 bases; bases with no gene match: 6. Germline CDR1 is SGHRS and CDR2 is YFSETQ. The CDR3 nucleotides read TGCGCCAGCAGTTCTACAGGGGGTCCAGATACGCAGTATTTT. Encoded protein: CASSSTGGPDTQYF. Filled out from reference TRBV5-1 and TRBJ2-3, the complete variable domain reads KAGVTQTPRYLIKTRGQQVTLSCSPISGHRSVSWYQQTPGQGLQFLFEYFSETQRNKGNFPGRFSGRQFSNSRSEMNVSTLELGDSALYLCASSSTGGPDTQYFGPGTRLTVL.

The CDR3 reads CASSDKNSYEQFF. DNA of the CDR3: TGTGCCAGCAGCGACAAAAACAGCTATGAGCAGTTCTTC. V usage is TRBV27 and J usage is TRBJ2-1, with D unresolved. The CDR3 contains 13 residues. Trimming removed 6 bases from V and 8 bases from J, with 14 bases in between. CDR1 MNHEY and CDR2 SMNVEV come from the germline V gene (reference sequence).

The chain is built from TRBV7-8 and TRBJ2-1; 8 bases align to TRBD2. In germline, CDR1 is SGHVS, CDR2 FQNEAQ. This CDR3 has 11 residues. CDR3 coding DNA: TGTGGAGTAGCGGGATACAATGAGCAGTTCTTC. It encodes CGVAGYNEQFF. Based on the CDR3 plus reference TRBV7-8 and TRBJ2-1, the full variable domain is GAGVSQSPRYKVAKRGQDVALRCDPISGHVSLFWYQQALGQGPEFLTYFQNEAQLDKSGLPSDRFFAERPEGSVSTLKIQRTQQEDSAVYLCGVAGYNEQFFGPGTRLTVL.

The rearrangement uses TRBV30 and TRBJ2-5; D call uncertain. Per germline, CDR1 GTSNPN and CDR2 SVGIG (reference sequence). This CDR3 has 15 amino acids. V lost 1 base, J lost 2 bases, and 14 bases lay in between. CDR3 sequence (DNA): TGTGCCTGGAGTGAGTGGTCGAGGTCTCAAGAGACCCAGTACTTC. Residues: CAWSEWSRSQETQYF.

The chain recombines TRBV19 with TRBJ1-2; 8 nucleotides match TRBD1. CDR1 is LNHDA, CDR2 SQIVND, per germline (reference sequence). The CDR3 runs 15 residues. V gave up 5 bases and J gave up 8 bases; unmatched junction bases: 13. The CDR3: CASSPTLGQGQGYTF. The CDR3 DNA sequence: TGTGCCAGTAGTCCAACCCTCGGACAGGGCCAAGGCTACACCTTC.

The chain employs TRBV25-1 and TRBJ2-1; 8 positions match TRBD2. Trimming took 3 bases from V and 10 from J; bases not matched to a gene: 2. Germline V lookup: CDR1 MGHDK, CDR2 SYGVNS. The CDR3 is made up of 12 amino acids. CDR3 nucleotides: TGTGCCAGCAGTGATATAGCGGGGGAGCAGTTCTTC. It encodes CASSDIAGEQFF.

V gene TRBV9 combines with J gene TRBJ2-7, with D maybe TRBD2 (5 bases). This CDR3 contains 14 residues. V shed 4 bases and J shed 3 bases, with 14 bases lying between them. Germline CDR1 and CDR2: SGDLS and YYNGEE. This CDR3 reads CASSLDLNLYEQYF. The CDR3 DNA sequence: TGTGCCAGCAGCCTGGACTTGAATCTCTACGAGCAGTACTTC.

The table lists this clone with a few counts. V usage is TRBV7-9 and J usage is TRBJ1-6; D call uncertain. The germline gives CDR1 SEHNR, CDR2 FQNEAQ (reference sequence). CDR3 length equals 15 residues. V lost 4 bases to trimming and J lost 0 bases, with 7 bases between them. CDR3 sequence (DNA): TGTGCCAGCAGCTATTCCGGCTCCTATAATTCACCCCTCCACTTT. Encoded protein: CASSYSGSYNSPLHF.

The chain is built from TRBV5-6 and TRBJ2-7, with 7 positions matching TRBD2. The germline V gene encodes CDR1 SGHDT and CDR2 YYEEEE. V was clipped by 0 bases and J by 0 bases; unmatched bases: 6. The CDR3 has 16 residues. CDR3 in amino acids: CASSLAGGGSSYEQYF. Written as DNA, the CDR3 is TGTGCCAGCAGCTTGGCCGGCGGGGGTAGCTCCTACGAGCAGTACTTC. Full variable domain (outside the CDR3, taken from reference TRBV5-6 and TRBJ2-7): DAGVTQSPTHLIKTRGQQVTLRCSPKSGHDTVSWYQQALGQGPQFIFQYYEEEERQRGNFPDRFSGHQFPNYSSELNVNALLLGDSALYLCASSLAGGGSSYEQYFGPGTRLTVT.

The genes are TRBV5-6 and TRBJ2-3; 9 positions match TRBD2. The CDR3 loop spans 14 amino acids. V lost 4 bases and J lost 1; bases outside the gene matches: 1. Germline V gene data show CDR1 as SGHDT and CDR2 as YYEEEE. The CDR3 is CASSPSGGTDTQYF. The DNA for the CDR3 is TGTGCCAGCAGCCCTAGCGGGGGCACAGATACGCAGTATTTT.

The CDR3 spells CASSRGTGSVSDTQYF. DNA of the CDR3: TGCGCCAGCAGCCGGGGGACAGGGAGTGTTTCAGATACGCAGTATTTT. This rearrangement joins TRBV5-1 to TRBJ2-3, with 9 bases identical to TRBD1. V was clipped by 4 bases and J by 4 bases; unmatched bases: 10. The CDR3 has 16 residues. Germline V gene sequence: CDR1 SGHRS, CDR2 YFSETQ. Using reference TRBV5-1 and TRBJ2-3 for the parts outside the CDR3, the full variable domain is KAGVTQTPRYLIKTRGQQVTLSCSPISGHRSVSWYQQTPGQGLQFLFEYFSETQRNKGNFPGRFSGRQFSNSRSEMNVSTLELGDSALYLCASSRGTGSVSDTQYFGPGTRLTVL.

The chain combines TRBV30 with TRBJ1-2; D possibly corresponds to TRBD1 (5 bases). Germline V lookup: CDR1 GTSNPN, CDR2 SVGIG (reference sequence). The CDR3 is made up of 15 amino acids. V lost 2 bases, J lost 6 bases, and 19 bases lay in between. CDR3 in amino acids: CAWSRRGRGEDGYTF. CDR3 coding DNA: TGTGCCTGGAGTAGGCGGGGACGGGGGGAGGATGGCTACACCTTC.

The chain has TRBV5-8 and TRBJ1-6; TRBD1 aligns across 7 bases. The CDR3 extends over 16 amino acids. Germline V gene lookup returns CDR1 SGHTS and CDR2 YDEGEE. Trimming removed 2 bases from V and 5 bases from J; junction bases left unmatched: 7. This CDR3 reads CASSFYRGKDNSPLHF. For the CDR3, the DNA is TGTGCCAGCAGCTTCTACAGGGGCAAGGATAATTCACCCCTCCACTTT.

The CDR3 spells CASSEFADTQYF. The CDR3 coding sequence is TGTGCCAGCAGTGAATTCGCAGATACGCAGTATTTT. J is TRBJ2-3 and V is TRBV25-1, with no clear D. The CDR3 runs 12 residues. CDR1 is MGHDK and CDR2 is SYGVNS in the germline V gene. V lost 1 base and J lost 4, with 3 bases in between.

The rearrangement uses TRBV5-6 and TRBJ1-2, with a tentative D call TRBD1 (5 bases). CDR3 length equals 15 residues. V lost 1 base, J lost 4 bases, and 14 bases lay in between. Per germline, CDR1 SGHDT and CDR2 YYEEEE. CDR3 in amino acids: CASSLSPDSRYGYTF. The CDR3 nucleotides are TGTGCCAGCAGCTTGAGTCCCGACAGTCGCTATGGCTACACCTTC.

V usage is TRBV6-5 and J usage is TRBJ1-1, with 10 bases lining up with TRBD1. V dropped 7 bases and J dropped 3; count of bases not matched to a gene: 8. Germline CDR1 MNHEY, CDR2 SVGAGI. The CDR3 extends over 15 amino acids. As DNA, the CDR3 is TGTGCCAGCACCACCCGGACAGGGGGGGACACTGAAGCTTTCTTT. Protein: CASTTRTGGDTEAFF.